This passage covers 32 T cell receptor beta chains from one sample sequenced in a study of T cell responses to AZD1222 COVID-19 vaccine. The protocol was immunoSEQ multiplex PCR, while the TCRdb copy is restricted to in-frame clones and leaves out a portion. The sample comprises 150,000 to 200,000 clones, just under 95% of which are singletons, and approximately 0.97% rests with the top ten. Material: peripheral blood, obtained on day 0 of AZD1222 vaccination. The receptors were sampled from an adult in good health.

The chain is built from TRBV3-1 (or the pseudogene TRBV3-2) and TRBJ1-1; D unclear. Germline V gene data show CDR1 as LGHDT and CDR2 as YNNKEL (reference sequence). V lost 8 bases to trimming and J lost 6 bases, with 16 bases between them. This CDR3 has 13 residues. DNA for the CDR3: TGTGCCAGCGGACTGGGCCTTGGGGCTGAAGCTTTCTTT. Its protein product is CASGLGLGAEAFF.

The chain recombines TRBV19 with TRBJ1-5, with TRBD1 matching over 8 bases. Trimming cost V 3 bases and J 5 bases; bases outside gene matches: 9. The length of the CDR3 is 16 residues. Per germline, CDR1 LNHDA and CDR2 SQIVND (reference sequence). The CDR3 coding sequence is TGTGCCAGTAGTATCGTACAGGGGGGCCGGGATCAGCCCCAGCATTTT. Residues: CASSIVQGGRDQPQHF.

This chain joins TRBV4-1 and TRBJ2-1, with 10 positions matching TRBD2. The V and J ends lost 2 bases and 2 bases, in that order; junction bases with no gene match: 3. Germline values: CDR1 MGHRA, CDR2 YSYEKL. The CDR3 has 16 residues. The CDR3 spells CASSQTSGGAYNEQFF. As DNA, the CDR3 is TGCGCCAGCAGCCAAACCAGCGGGGGGGCCTACAATGAGCAGTTCTTC.

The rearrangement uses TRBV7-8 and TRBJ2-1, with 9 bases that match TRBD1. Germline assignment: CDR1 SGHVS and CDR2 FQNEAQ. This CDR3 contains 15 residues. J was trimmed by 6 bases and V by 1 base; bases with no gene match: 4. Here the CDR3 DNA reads TGTGCCAGCAGCTTAGAGGGACAGGGTGGCAATGAGCAGTTCTTC. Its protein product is CASSLEGQGGNEQFF.

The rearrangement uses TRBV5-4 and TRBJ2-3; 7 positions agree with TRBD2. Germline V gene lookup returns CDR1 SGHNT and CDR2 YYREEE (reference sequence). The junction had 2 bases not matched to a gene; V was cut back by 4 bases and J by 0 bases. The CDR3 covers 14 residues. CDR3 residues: CASSRSGSTDTQYF. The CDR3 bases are TGTGCCAGCAGCCGTAGCGGGAGCACAGATACGCAGTATTTT.

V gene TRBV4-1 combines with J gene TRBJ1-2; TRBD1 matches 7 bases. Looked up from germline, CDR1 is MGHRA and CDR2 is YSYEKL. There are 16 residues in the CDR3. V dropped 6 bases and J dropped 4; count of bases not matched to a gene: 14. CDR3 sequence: CASRGNRGSSVYGYTF. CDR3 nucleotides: TGCGCCAGCAGAGGCAACAGGGGTAGCTCTGTCTATGGCTACACCTTC.

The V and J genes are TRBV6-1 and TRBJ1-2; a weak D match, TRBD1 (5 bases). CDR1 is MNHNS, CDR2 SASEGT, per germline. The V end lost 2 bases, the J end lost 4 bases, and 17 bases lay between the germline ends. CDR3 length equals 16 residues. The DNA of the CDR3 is TGTGCCAGCAGTGAAAATACCCTATTACAGGCCTATGGCTACACCTTC. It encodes CASSENTLLQAYGYTF.

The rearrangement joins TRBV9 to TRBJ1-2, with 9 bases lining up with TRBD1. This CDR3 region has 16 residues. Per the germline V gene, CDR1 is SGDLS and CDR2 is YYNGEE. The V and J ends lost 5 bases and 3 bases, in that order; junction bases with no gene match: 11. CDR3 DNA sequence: TGTGCCAGCAGTTATGGACAGGGGCTCTCGGACTATGGCTACACCTTC. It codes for CASSYGQGLSDYGYTF.

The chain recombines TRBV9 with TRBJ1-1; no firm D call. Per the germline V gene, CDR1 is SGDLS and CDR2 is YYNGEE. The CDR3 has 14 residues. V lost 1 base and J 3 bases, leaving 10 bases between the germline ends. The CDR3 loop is CASSVSLGDTEAFF. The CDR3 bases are TGTGCCAGCAGCGTAAGTCTCGGAGACACTGAAGCTTTCTTT.

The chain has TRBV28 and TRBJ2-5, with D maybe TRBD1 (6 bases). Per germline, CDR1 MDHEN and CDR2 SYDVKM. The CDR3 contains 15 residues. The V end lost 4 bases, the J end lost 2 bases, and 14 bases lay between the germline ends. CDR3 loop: CASSSTGKLQETQYF. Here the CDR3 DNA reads TGTGCCAGCAGTTCGACAGGTAAACTACAAGAGACCCAGTACTTC. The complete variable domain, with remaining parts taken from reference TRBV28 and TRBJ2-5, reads DVKVTQSSRYLVKRTGEKVFLECVQDMDHENMFWYRQDPGLGLRLIYFSYDVKMKEKGDIPEGYSVSREKKERFSLILESASTNQTSMYLCASSSTGKLQETQYFGPGTRLLVL.

CDR3 in DNA: TGTGCCAGCTCAGACGGACAGGGGTACGGCTACACCTTC. It codes for CASSDGQGYGYTF. V gene TRBV18 combines with J gene TRBJ1-2, with TRBD1 identical over 9 bases. Trimming took 5 bases from V and 8 from J; bases not matched to a gene: 6. The CDR3 extends over 13 amino acids. Germline CDR1 reads KGHSH; CDR2 reads LQKENI.

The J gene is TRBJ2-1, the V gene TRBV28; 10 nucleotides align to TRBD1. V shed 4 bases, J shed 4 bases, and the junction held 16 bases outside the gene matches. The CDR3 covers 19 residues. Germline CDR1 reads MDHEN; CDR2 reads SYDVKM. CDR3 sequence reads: CASSSPSLLDRGAYNEQFF. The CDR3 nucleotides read TGTGCCAGCAGTTCTCCCTCCCTCCTGGACAGGGGGGCATACAATGAGCAGTTCTTC.

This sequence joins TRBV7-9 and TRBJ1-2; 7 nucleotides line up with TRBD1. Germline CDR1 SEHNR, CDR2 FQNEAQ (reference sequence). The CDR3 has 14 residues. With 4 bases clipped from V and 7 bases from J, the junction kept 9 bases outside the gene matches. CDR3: CASSYGQDRTGYTF. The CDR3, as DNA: TGTGCCAGCAGCTACGGACAGGATCGCACTGGCTACACCTTC.

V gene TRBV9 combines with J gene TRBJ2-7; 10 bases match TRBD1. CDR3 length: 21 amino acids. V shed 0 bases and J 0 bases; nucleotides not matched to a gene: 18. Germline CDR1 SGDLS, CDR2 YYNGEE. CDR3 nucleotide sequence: TGTGCCAGCAGCGTAGGACTTGGGGACAGGGGAATCGGGTACCCCTCCTACGAGCAGTACTTC. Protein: CASSVGLGDRGIGYPSYEQYF.

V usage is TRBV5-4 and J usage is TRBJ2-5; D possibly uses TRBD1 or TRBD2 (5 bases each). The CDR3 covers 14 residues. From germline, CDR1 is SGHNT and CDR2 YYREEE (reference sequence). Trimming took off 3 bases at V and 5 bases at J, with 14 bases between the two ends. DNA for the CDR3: TGTGCCAGCAGCTCCCGGACCGAGGGGGAGACCCAGTACTTC. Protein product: CASSSRTEGETQYF.

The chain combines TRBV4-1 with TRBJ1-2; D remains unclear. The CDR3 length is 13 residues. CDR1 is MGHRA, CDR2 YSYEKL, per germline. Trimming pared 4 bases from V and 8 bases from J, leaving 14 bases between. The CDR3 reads CASSRTEERGYTF. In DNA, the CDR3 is TGCGCCAGCAGCCGCACAGAGGAGAGAGGCTACACCTTC.

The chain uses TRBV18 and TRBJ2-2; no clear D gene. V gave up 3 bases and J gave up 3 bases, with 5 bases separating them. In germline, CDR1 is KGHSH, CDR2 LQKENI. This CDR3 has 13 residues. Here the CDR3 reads CASSPRDTGELFF. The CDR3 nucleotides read TGTGCCAGCTCACCCCGGGACACCGGGGAGCTGTTTTTT.

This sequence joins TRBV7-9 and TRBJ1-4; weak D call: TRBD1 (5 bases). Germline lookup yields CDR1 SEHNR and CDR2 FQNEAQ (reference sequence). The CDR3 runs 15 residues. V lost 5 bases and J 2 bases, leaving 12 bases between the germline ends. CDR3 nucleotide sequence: TGTGCCAGCAGCCCCCCCGGGACCACTAATGAAAAACTGTTTTTT. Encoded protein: CASSPPGTTNEKLFF.

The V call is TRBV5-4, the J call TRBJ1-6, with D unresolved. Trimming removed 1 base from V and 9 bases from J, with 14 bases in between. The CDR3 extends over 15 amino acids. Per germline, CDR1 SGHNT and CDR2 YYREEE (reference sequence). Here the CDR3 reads CASSLSADPVSPLHF. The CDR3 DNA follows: TGTGCCAGCAGCTTGTCTGCGGATCCAGTTTCACCCCTCCACTTT.

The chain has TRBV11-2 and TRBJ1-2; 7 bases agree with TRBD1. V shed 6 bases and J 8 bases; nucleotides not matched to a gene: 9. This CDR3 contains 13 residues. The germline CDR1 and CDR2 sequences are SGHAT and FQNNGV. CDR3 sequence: CASRKTGVLGYTF. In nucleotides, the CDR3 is TGTGCCAGCAGAAAAACAGGGGTTCTGGGCTACACCTTC.

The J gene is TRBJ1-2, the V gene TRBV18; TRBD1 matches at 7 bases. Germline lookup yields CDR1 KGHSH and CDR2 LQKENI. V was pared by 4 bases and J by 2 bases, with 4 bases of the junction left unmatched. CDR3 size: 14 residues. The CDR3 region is CASSLSTGNYGYTF. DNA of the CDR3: TGTGCCAGCTCACTATCGACAGGGAACTATGGCTACACCTTC.

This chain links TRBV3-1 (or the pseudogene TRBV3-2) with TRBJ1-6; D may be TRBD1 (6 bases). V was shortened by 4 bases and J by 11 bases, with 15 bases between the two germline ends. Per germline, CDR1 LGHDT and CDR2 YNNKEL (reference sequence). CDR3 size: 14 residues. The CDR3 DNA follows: TGTGCCAGCAGCCCGGGACATTTCCGGACACCCCTCCACTTT. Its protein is CASSPGHFRTPLHF.

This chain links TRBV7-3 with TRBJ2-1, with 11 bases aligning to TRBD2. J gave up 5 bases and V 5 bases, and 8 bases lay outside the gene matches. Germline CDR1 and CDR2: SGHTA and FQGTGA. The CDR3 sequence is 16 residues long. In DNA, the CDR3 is TGTGCCAGCAGCGCTCGACTAGCGGGGACCGACAATGAGCAGTTCTTC. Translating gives CASSARLAGTDNEQFF.

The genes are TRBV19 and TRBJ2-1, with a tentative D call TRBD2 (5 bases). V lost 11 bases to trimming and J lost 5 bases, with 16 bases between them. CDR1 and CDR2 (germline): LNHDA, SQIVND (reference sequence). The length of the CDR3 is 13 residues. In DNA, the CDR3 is TGTGCCTCCAACGGACTTTCCCACAATGAGCAGTTCTTC. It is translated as CASNGLSHNEQFF.

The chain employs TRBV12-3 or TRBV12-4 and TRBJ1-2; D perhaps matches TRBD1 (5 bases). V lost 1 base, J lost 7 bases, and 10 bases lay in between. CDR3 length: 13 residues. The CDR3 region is CASSLDAGSGYTF. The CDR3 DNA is TGTGCCAGCAGTTTAGATGCAGGGTCTGGCTACACCTTC.

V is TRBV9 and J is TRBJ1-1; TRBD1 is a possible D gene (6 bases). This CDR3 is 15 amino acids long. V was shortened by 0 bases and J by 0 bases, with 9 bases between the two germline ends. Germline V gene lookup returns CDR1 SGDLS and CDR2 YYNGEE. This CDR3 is CASSVGGGLNTEAFF. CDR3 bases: TGTGCCAGCAGCGTAGGAGGGGGGTTGAACACTGAAGCTTTCTTT.

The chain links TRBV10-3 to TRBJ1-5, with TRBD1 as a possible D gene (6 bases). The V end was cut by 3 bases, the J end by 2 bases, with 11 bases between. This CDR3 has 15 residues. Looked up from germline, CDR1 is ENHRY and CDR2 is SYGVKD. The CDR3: CAISERGIGNQPQHF. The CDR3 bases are TGTGCCATCAGTGAAAGGGGGATAGGCAATCAGCCCCAGCATTTT.

CDR3 DNA: TGTGCCAGCAGTCAGGGAGGGAAGAACACTGAAGCTTTCTTT. Protein product: CASSQGGKNTEAFF. This chain links TRBV28 with TRBJ1-1; D possibly corresponds to TRBD1 (5 bases). Between the trimmed V and J ends, which lost 5 bases and 1 base, there was a span of 11 bases. This CDR3 is 14 amino acids long. CDR1 and CDR2 from the germline V gene are MDHEN and SYDVKM. Combining the CDR3 with reference TRBV28 and TRBJ1-1 gives the whole variable domain DVKVTQSSRYLVKRTGEKVFLECVQDMDHENMFWYRQDPGLGLRLIYFSYDVKMKEKGDIPEGYSVSREKKERFSLILESASTNQTSMYLCASSQGGKNTEAFFGQGTRLTVV.

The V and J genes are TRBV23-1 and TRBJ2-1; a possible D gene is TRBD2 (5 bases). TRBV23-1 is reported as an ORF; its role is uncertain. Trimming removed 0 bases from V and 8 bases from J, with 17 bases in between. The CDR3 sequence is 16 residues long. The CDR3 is CASSQSRRRSRDEQFF. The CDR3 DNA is TGCGCCAGCAGTCAATCCAGGAGGAGGTCGCGAGATGAGCAGTTCTTC.

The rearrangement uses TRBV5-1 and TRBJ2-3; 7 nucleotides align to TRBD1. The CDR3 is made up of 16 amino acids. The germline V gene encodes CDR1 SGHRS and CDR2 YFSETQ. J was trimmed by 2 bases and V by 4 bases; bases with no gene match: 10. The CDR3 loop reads CASSLPRQGNTDTQYF. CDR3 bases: TGCGCCAGCAGCCTCCCCCGACAGGGAAACACAGATACGCAGTATTTT.

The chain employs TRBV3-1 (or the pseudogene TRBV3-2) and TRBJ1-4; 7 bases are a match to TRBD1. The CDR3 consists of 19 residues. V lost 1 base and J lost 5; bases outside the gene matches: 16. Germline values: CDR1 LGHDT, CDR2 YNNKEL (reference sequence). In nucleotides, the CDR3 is TGTGCCAGCAGCCAAGTACCTCTCCAATGGGACAGAGAGAATGAAAAACTGTTTTTT. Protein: CASSQVPLQWDRENEKLFF.

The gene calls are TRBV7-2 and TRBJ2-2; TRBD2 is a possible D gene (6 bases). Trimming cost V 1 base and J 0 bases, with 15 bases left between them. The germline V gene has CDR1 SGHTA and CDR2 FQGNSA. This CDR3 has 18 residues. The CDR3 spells CASSLVGPASANTGELFF. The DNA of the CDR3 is TGTGCCAGCAGCTTAGTGGGACCGGCTAGCGCGAACACCGGGGAGCTGTTTTTT.